Below are 20 T cell receptor beta chains sequenced from a single sample in a study of T cell responses to AZD1222 COVID-19 vaccine. The repertoire was sequenced with immunoSEQ multiplex PCR; TCRdb's copy has only in-frame clones and lacks some. Among 110,000 to 150,000 clones, almost 90% were seen once, and the ten largest hold approximately 3.4%. The specimen was peripheral blood, collected on day 0 of AZD1222 vaccination. These receptors were collected from an adult in good health.

J is TRBJ2-3 and V is TRBV6-2 or TRBV6-3; 7 bases fit TRBD2. Germline V gene lookup returns CDR1 MNHEY and CDR2 SVGEGT. This CDR3 is 14 amino acids long. J lost 5 bases, V lost 3 bases, and 5 bases had no gene match. CDR3 sequence: CASSYGLGGDTQYF. In DNA, the CDR3 is TGTGCCAGCAGTTATGGACTAGGTGGAGATACGCAGTATTTT.

This clone is a singleton in its sample. This chain connects TRBV19 to TRBJ1-3; D is undetermined. This CDR3 has 16 amino acids. The germline CDR1 and CDR2 sequences are LNHDA and SQIVND (reference sequence). Deletions cut 3 bases from V and 2 bases from J, with 14 bases between. The CDR3 region has the DNA TGTGCCAGTAGTATGGCCGGGAACAGTCCTGGAAACACCATATATTTT. This sequence encodes CASSMAGNSPGNTIYF.

The V and J genes are TRBV4-1 and TRBJ1-1; D possibly corresponds to TRBD1 (6 bases). The CDR3 covers 15 residues. Germline lookup yields CDR1 MGHRA and CDR2 YSYEKL. The V and J ends lost 0 bases and 5 bases respectively, with 13 bases between them. CDR3: CASSQDQGKVTEAFF. The CDR3 DNA sequence: TGCGCCAGCAGCCAAGATCAGGGGAAAGTGACTGAAGCTTTCTTT.

This chain connects TRBV5-5 to TRBJ2-3, with no clear D. Trimming pared 2 bases from V and 0 bases from J, leaving 7 bases between. The V gene's germline CDR1 is SGHKS and CDR2 YYEKEE (reference sequence). The CDR3 sequence is 14 residues long. The DNA for the CDR3 is TGTGCCAGCAGCTTTCCCGCGAGCACAGATACGCAGTATTTT. Its protein is CASSFPASTDTQYF.

The chain couples TRBV3-1 (or the pseudogene TRBV3-2) to TRBJ1-2, with unresolved D. Trimming pared 4 bases from V and 5 bases from J, leaving 17 bases between. Germline V lookup: CDR1 LGHDT, CDR2 YNNKEL (reference sequence). CDR3 size: 15 residues. The CDR3 DNA reads TGTGCCAGCAGCCCAATAGCGGGGTCTCCTTATGGCTACACCTTC. This codes for CASSPIAGSPYGYTF.

With regard to this clone: Other DNA sequences within the sample encode an identical CDR3. V usage is TRBV5-4 and J usage is TRBJ2-2, with TRBD2 matching 8 bases. Trimming cost V 4 bases and J 1 base; bases outside gene matches: 6. The CDR3 length is 16 residues. The germline gives CDR1 SGHNT, CDR2 YYREEE (reference sequence). The CDR3 is CASSLLAGGNTGELFF. Written as DNA, the CDR3 is TGTGCCAGCAGCCTTCTGGCGGGGGGGAACACCGGGGAGCTGTTTTTT.

The chain uses TRBV28 and TRBJ1-1, with D possibly being TRBD1 (6 bases). Germline lookup yields CDR1 MDHEN and CDR2 SYDVKM. V lost 3 bases and J lost 4, with 12 bases in between. The CDR3 sequence is 14 residues long. The DNA of the CDR3 is TGTGCCAGCAGTTTTGGGGGGGCGCGCACTGAAGCTTTCTTT. Protein sequence: CASSFGGARTEAFF.

The DNA of the CDR3 is TGTGCCAGCAGCTTCGTGGGGGACACTGAAGCTTTCTTT. It specifies CASSFVGDTEAFF. V usage is TRBV7-8 and J usage is TRBJ1-1, with D tentatively TRBD1 (5 bases). Trimming took 3 bases from V and 3 from J, leaving 8 bases between them. Germline V gene lookup returns CDR1 SGHVS and CDR2 FQNEAQ. The CDR3 totals 13 residues. The entire variable domain, with the rest obtained from reference TRBV7-8 and TRBJ1-1, is as follows: GAGVSQSPRYKVAKRGQDVALRCDPISGHVSLFWYQQALGQGPEFLTYFQNEAQLDKSGLPSDRFFAERPEGSVSTLKIQRTQQEDSAVYLCASSFVGDTEAFFGQGTRLTVV.

This CDR3 reads CATSKGLADTDTQYF. The DNA for the CDR3 is TGTGCCACCAGCAAGGGACTAGCGGACACAGATACGCAGTATTTT. This rearrangement joins TRBV15 to TRBJ2-3, with 11 bases matching TRBD2. V shed 4 bases and J 2 bases; nucleotides not matched to a gene: 2. The CDR3 sequence is 15 residues long. The germline CDR1 and CDR2 sequences are LNHNV and YYDKDF (reference sequence).

This clone was seen once. V is TRBV12-3 or TRBV12-4 and J is TRBJ1-2; TRBD1 is a possible D gene (5 bases). The CDR3 has 12 residues. V dropped 6 bases and J dropped 2 bases, with 7 bases sitting between them. The CDR3 loop reads CASSGQNYGYTF. CDR3 nucleotides: TGTGCCAGCAGCGGACAAAACTATGGCTACACCTTC.

This clone was detected only a few times. CDR3 region: CASSLGTEEEAFF. The CDR3, as DNA: TGTGCCAGCAGCTTAGGTACTGAGGAAGAAGCTTTCTTT. The V and J genes are TRBV11-2 and TRBJ1-1; D remains unclear. This CDR3 contains 13 residues. With 1 base removed from V and 8 bases from J, the gap between germline ends came to 11 bases. Per the germline V gene, CDR1 is SGHAT and CDR2 is FQNNGV.

This clone has a handful of counts. The chain has TRBV19 and TRBJ1-3; D is unresolved. The V end was cut by 7 bases, the J end by 4 bases, with 5 bases between. This CDR3 has 11 amino acids. CDR1 is LNHDA, CDR2 SQIVND, per germline (reference sequence). CDR3 sequence reads: CASIRGNTIYF. CDR3 nucleotide sequence: TGTGCCAGTATAAGGGGAAACACCATATATTTT. Full variable domain (remainder filled in from reference TRBV19 and TRBJ1-3): DGGITQSPKYLFRKEGQNVTLSCEQNLNHDAMYWYRQDPGQGLRLIYYSQIVNDFQKGDIAEGYSVSREKKESFPLTVTSAQKNPTAFYLCASIRGNTIYFGEGSWLTVV.

The chain uses TRBV6-2 or TRBV6-3 and TRBJ2-1; perhaps TRBD2 as D (8 bases). This CDR3 contains 16 residues. V shed 0 bases and J shed 6 bases, with 15 bases lying between them. CDR1 and CDR2 from the germline V gene are MNHEY and SVGEGT. CDR3 protein: CASSYSTGTRRNEQFF. The DNA of the CDR3 is TGTGCCAGCAGTTACTCGACAGGGACTAGACGCAATGAGCAGTTCTTC.

V is TRBV3-1 (or the pseudogene TRBV3-2) and J is TRBJ2-5; unclear D gene. Trimming removed 1 base at V and 4 bases at J, with 7 bases between. CDR1 is LGHDT and CDR2 is YNNKEL in the germline V gene (reference sequence). This CDR3 has 13 residues. The CDR3 nucleotides read TGTGCCAGCAGCCAAGTAACGGTAGAGACCCAGTACTTC. Amino acid sequence: CASSQVTVETQYF.

V gene TRBV15 combines with J gene TRBJ1-4; D possibly corresponds to TRBD1 (6 bases). Trimming took 5 bases from V and 8 from J, leaving 18 bases between them. CDR1 is LNHNV and CDR2 is YYDKDF in the germline V gene (reference sequence). The CDR3 has 15 amino acids. The CDR3 DNA sequence: TGTGCCACCAGCGGTGTAAACAGGGCTGGCGAAAAACTGTTTTTT. Amino acids: CATSGVNRAGEKLFF.

In its sample, this clone was seen once. This chain connects TRBV4-3 to TRBJ2-2, with D uncertain. V gave up 1 base and J gave up 4 bases, with 4 bases separating them. This CDR3 has 13 amino acids. Germline CDR1 reads LGHNA; CDR2 reads YSLEER. CDR3 DNA: TGCGCCAGCAGCCAAGTTCTCACCGGGGAGCTGTTTTTT. It codes for CASSQVLTGELFF.

V is TRBV19 and J is TRBJ1-2; TRBD1 agrees at 9 bases. The germline V gene encodes CDR1 LNHDA and CDR2 SQIVND (reference sequence). This CDR3 contains 14 residues. Losses at the gene ends were 6 bases for V and 4 bases for J; bases not matched to a gene: 6. The CDR3 here is CASRRTGEGYGYTF. CDR3 coding DNA: TGTGCCAGTAGGAGGACAGGGGAGGGCTATGGCTACACCTTC.

CDR3: CASSHRFPYEQYF. CDR3 nucleotides: TGCGCCAGCAGCCACAGGTTTCCCTACGAGCAGTACTTC. This chain uses TRBV5-1 with TRBJ2-7; TRBD1 is a possible D gene (5 bases). Germline V CDR1 and CDR2: SGHRS, YFSETQ. Trimming shortened V by 4 bases and J by 2 bases, and 10 bases separated the two germline ends. CDR3 length equals 13 residues.

The rearrangement uses TRBV7-9 and TRBJ1-5, with D perhaps TRBD1 (5 bases). V lost 3 bases and J 4 bases, leaving 7 bases between the germline ends. CDR3 size: 13 residues. The germline gives CDR1 SEHNR, CDR2 FQNEAQ (reference sequence). The CDR3 bases are TGTGCCAGCAGCTTCCAGGGTAATCAGCCCCAGCATTTT. It yields the protein CASSFQGNQPQHF.

The chain employs TRBV4-3 and TRBJ1-1; D perhaps matches TRBD1 (5 bases). In germline, CDR1 is LGHNA, CDR2 YSLEER. The CDR3 sequence is 14 residues long. Between the trimmed V and J ends, which lost 4 bases and 4 bases, there was a span of 13 bases. The CDR3 region is CASSRSIGGTEAFF. CDR3 in DNA: TGCGCCAGCAGCCGCAGTATCGGGGGCACTGAAGCTTTCTTT.